Below, 15 T cell receptor beta chains from the same sample are listed, as sequenced in a study of T cell responses to AZD1222 COVID-19 vaccine. Sequencing was performed with immunoSEQ multiplex PCR; in TCRdb, only in-frame clones are kept and a portion is missing. This sample carries 150,000 or so clones, about 91% of them seen once, and the ten largest clones take 3.8%. This specimen was peripheral blood, taken 28 days after the second AZD1222 dose. Every receptor here comes from an adult who received the AZD1222 COVID-19 vaccine.

The chain couples TRBV11-3 to TRBJ2-2; D is unclear. Germline CDR1 is SGHNT and CDR2 is YENEEA. The V gene lost 0 bases and the J gene lost 4 bases, with 9 bases spanning the gap. The CDR3 length is 15 residues. The CDR3 coding sequence is TGTGCCAGCAGCTTAGACCCACAAGTCACCGGGGAGCTGTTTTTT. As protein: CASSLDPQVTGELFF.

V and J are TRBV21-1 and TRBJ1-1. TRBV21-1 is an annotated pseudogene. The CDR3 runs to 15 residues. The CDR3 coding sequence is TGTGCCAGCAGTCCAGGGGAGGGAGGGAACACTGAAGCTTTCTTT. This codes for CASSPGEGGNTEAFF.

The V and J genes are TRBV11-3 and TRBJ2-3, with 10 bases aligning to TRBD2. The germline gives CDR1 SGHNT, CDR2 YENEEA. Trimming cost V 3 bases and J 8 bases; bases outside gene matches: 14. The CDR3 consists of 17 residues. CDR3 protein: CASSFSARTSGPGTQYF. The CDR3 DNA reads as TGTGCCAGCAGCTTTTCTGCAAGGACTAGCGGTCCTGGTACGCAGTATTTT.

The CDR3 DNA follows: TGTGCCAGCCGAAGGGGAAATGAAATGAACACTGAAGCTTTCTTT. Translated: CASRRGNEMNTEAFF. The chain carries TRBV11-1 and TRBJ1-1; TRBD1 is a possible D gene (5 bases). In germline, CDR1 is SGHAT, CDR2 FQDESV (reference sequence). The CDR3 is 15 amino acids. V was shortened by 8 bases and J by 0 bases, with 16 bases between the two germline ends.

V gene TRBV3-1 (or the pseudogene TRBV3-2) combines with J gene TRBJ2-1; TRBD2 agrees at 10 bases. This CDR3 has 20 residues. CDR1 LGHDT and CDR2 YNNKEL come from the germline V gene (reference sequence). The ends lost 4 bases at V and 7 bases at J; junction bases unmatched: 22. The CDR3 sequence: CASSRLVKSGLAGARNEQFF. CDR3 DNA sequence: TGTGCCAGCAGCCGCCTCGTCAAGAGCGGGCTAGCGGGAGCTAGGAATGAGCAGTTCTTC.

The rearrangement uses TRBV2 and TRBJ1-3, with D unresolved. Trimming removed 6 bases at V and 0 bases at J, with 12 bases between. Germline CDR1 SNHLY, CDR2 FYNNEI. The CDR3 runs 15 residues. This CDR3 is CASSSRGDSGNTIYF. CDR3 nucleotides: TGTGCCAGCAGCAGTCGGGGAGACTCTGGAAACACCATATATTTT.

V usage is TRBV6-6 and J usage is TRBJ2-7; D is undetermined. V shed 6 bases and J shed 2 bases, with 8 bases lying between them. The CDR3 has 12 residues. Looked up from germline, CDR1 is MNHNY and CDR2 is SVGAGI (reference sequence). The CDR3 region is CASRAGTYEQYF. CDR3 DNA: TGTGCCAGCAGGGCTGGCACCTACGAGCAGTACTTC.

The gene calls are TRBV7-9 and TRBJ2-3, with 8 bases fitting TRBD1. Germline V gene data show CDR1 as SEHNR and CDR2 as FQNEAQ (reference sequence). V lost 5 bases and J lost 3; bases outside the gene matches: 7. The CDR3 runs 15 residues. CDR3 sequence reads: CASSLTGAMTDTQYF. CDR3 coding DNA: TGTGCCAGCAGCCTGACAGGGGCGATGACAGATACGCAGTATTTT.

The V and J genes are TRBV3-1 (or the pseudogene TRBV3-2) and TRBJ2-2, with TRBD1 matching 10 bases. Germline V gene sequence: CDR1 LGHDT, CDR2 YNNKEL (reference sequence). This CDR3 has 16 residues. V lost 4 bases to trimming and J lost 5 bases; unmatched junction nucleotides: 7. The CDR3 nucleotides are TGTGCCAGCAGCCCATGGGGGGGACAGGGGACCGGGGAGCTGTTTTTT. This gives the protein CASSPWGGQGTGELFF.

CDR3 bases: TGCGCCAGCAGCTTGGGACCGTCCGGCACTGAAGCTTTCTTT. It encodes CASSLGPSGTEAFF. The chain has TRBV5-1 and TRBJ1-1; no definite D call. Germline V gene sequence: CDR1 SGHRS, CDR2 YFSETQ. V lost 0 bases to trimming and J lost 4 bases, with 10 bases between them. The CDR3 spans 14 residues.

J is TRBJ2-2 and V is TRBV2; D gene unclear. The CDR3 has 10 amino acids. The ends were cut back, 6 bases at V and 8 bases at J, with 4 bases in the middle. The germline CDR1 and CDR2 sequences are SNHLY and FYNNEI. The CDR3 protein is CASRAGELFF. In nucleotides, the CDR3 is TGTGCCAGCAGGGCAGGGGAGCTGTTTTTT.

This sequence joins TRBV19 and TRBJ2-5; 8 positions match TRBD2. Germline V gene data show CDR1 as LNHDA and CDR2 as SQIVND (reference sequence). The CDR3 runs 13 residues. With 6 bases clipped from V and 6 bases from J, the junction kept 6 bases outside the gene matches. CDR3 sequence reads: CASSTTSAQTQYF. The DNA for the CDR3 is TGTGCCAGTAGCACGACTAGCGCGCAGACCCAGTACTTC.

CDR3 protein: CASSQDRGQFF. The DNA for the CDR3 is TGTGCCAGCAGCCAAGATAGGGGGCAGTTCTTC. The gene calls are TRBV3-1 (or the pseudogene TRBV3-2) and TRBJ2-1; maybe TRBD1 (5 bases). The CDR3 length is 11 residues. V lost 0 bases, J lost 12 bases, and 6 bases lay in between. Germline lookup yields CDR1 LGHDT and CDR2 YNNKEL (reference sequence).

The chain recombines TRBV10-3 with TRBJ2-1; TRBD1 is a possible D gene (6 bases). The CDR3 runs 14 residues. The germline CDR1 and CDR2 sequences are ENHRY and SYGVKD. V was cut by 0 bases and J by 7 bases, with 10 bases left in between. CDR3 protein: CAISESQGRNEQFF. The CDR3, as DNA: TGTGCCATCAGTGAGTCACAGGGCCGAAATGAGCAGTTCTTC.

The chain recombines TRBV7-9 with TRBJ2-5, with a possible D match to TRBD1 (5 bases). CDR1 is SEHNR and CDR2 is FQNEAQ in the germline V gene (reference sequence). Trimming removed 3 bases from V and 5 bases from J, with 10 bases in between. CDR3 size: 13 residues. CDR3: CASSFRGAETQYF. CDR3 bases: TGTGCCAGCAGCTTTAGGGGTGCGGAGACCCAGTACTTC.